This T cell receptor (beta chain) was documented in a study of brain T cells in children with intractable seizures. The time point was: blood from clinic visit 5 months post-surgery; TSC patient then seizure free. Surgery cases with the highest brain T cell transcript signatures were chosen for sequencing. Pre-surgery treatment included at least one anti-epileptic drug. Assay: immunoSEQ multiplex PCR; the TCRdb copy retains only in-frame clones and omits some. The sample has about 350,000 clones; more than 85% are singletons. CDR3 length equals 15 residues. With V trimmed by 5 bases and J by 1 base, 4 bases remained unmatched. The germline V gene encodes CDR1 PRHDT and CDR2 FYEKMQ (reference sequence). To note about this clone: Its antigen is unidentified.

Study-wide results and caveats: Viral specificity was inferred only from CDR3 similarity; HCMV serostatus was unknown. Pre- and post-surgery blood differed in depth, so pre-surgery absences may be undersampling.

This receptor was identified in a boy younger than two with tuberous sclerosis and intractable seizures. Material: peripheral blood, obtained approximately 5 months after surgery. The chain is built from TRBV13 and TRBJ2-1, with 8 bases aligning to TRBD2. The CDR3 here is CASSLRGGSYNEQFF. CDR3 bases: TGTGCCAGCAGCCTCCGGGGGGGATCCTACAATGAGCAGTTCTTC.